This T cell receptor (beta chain) was sequenced for a study of T cells in Graves' hyperthyroidism and ophthalmopathy. On this clonotype: Its antigen is still unknown.

Researchers amplified the TCR beta CDR3 regions from RNA transcripts. First-round RT-PCR targeting the TCR CDR3 was performed with the HTBI primer set. From the multiplex PCR reads, TCRdb called clonotypes with MiXCR, one entry per CDR3 protein. The sample has 560,000 or so distinct CDR3 sequences, 40% to 55% seen once. The study, taken as a whole, reports: Most thyroid-expanded clonotypes above 0.001 were also found in blood.

Over 18 months, lack of ophthalmopathy progression marked Graves' hyperthyroidism as stable. Patients with uncontrolled infections, other autoimmune diseases, pregnancy or lactation were excluded. The CDR3 covers 15 residues. Trimming removed 7 bases from V and 2 bases from J, with 18 bases in between. Germline assignment: CDR1 SQVTM and CDR2 ANQGSEA. Material for sequencing was peripheral blood or thyroid tissue (not recorded which). The gene calls are TRBV29-1 and TRBJ1-5, with a tentative D call TRBD1 (5 bases). This TCR was sampled from a woman between 18 and 30 years old with Graves' hyperthyroidism. The chain's CDR3 is CSASPGKFGNQPQHF. The CDR3 DNA sequence: TGCAGCGCTAGCCCAGGGAAATTTGGCAATCAGCCCCAGCATTTT.